Presented here are 9 T cell receptor beta chains from one specimen sequenced in a study of T cell repertoires in cytomegalovirus infection (dated by TCRdb to the late 2010s). The sequencer was an Illumina HiSeq 1500. TCRdb reran the public reads through fastp at Q25 and MiXCR, keeping productive beta chains. Each entry merges the rows of one CDR3 protein and shows their most common DNA and genes. Here the sample has 200,000 to 250,000 distinct CDR3 sequences; about 38% occur a single time. The ten largest clones capture 59% of the sample. These TCRs are of unknown antigen specificity. Interpreted using the paper, the treatment or condition label stands for: in vitro stimulation with specific CMV peptide epitopes to enrich CMV-specific T cells. The starting material was CD8+ T cells from cultured PBMCs, obtained from culture after CMV antigen stimulation. These receptors were obtained from a human donor in good health (CMV status not recorded). Some clones in this sample may be carry-over from other donors' samples.

The CDR3 sequence: CASSLYQGHGELFF. In DNA, the CDR3 is TGTGCCAGCAGTTTGTACCAGGGTCACGGGGAGCTGTTTTTT. This chain links TRBV27 with TRBJ2-2, with TRBD1 as a possible D gene (5 bases). V lost 3 bases, J lost 7 bases, and 12 bases lay in between. Looked up from germline, CDR1 is MNHEY and CDR2 is SMNVEV (reference sequence). The CDR3 length is 14 residues.

The chain links TRBV9 to TRBJ1-2; 7 positions match TRBD1. The germline CDR1 and CDR2 sequences are SGDLS and YYNGEE. The CDR3 is 12 residues long. Trimming removed 4 bases from V and 9 bases from J; junction bases left unmatched: 6. CDR3 DNA sequence: TGTGCCAGCAGCACTACAGGGGACAGCTACACCTTC. It yields the protein CASSTTGDSYTF.

This clonotype turned up a few times. The gene calls are TRBV6-2 or TRBV6-3 and TRBJ1-4; TRBD1 might be the D (5 bases). Trimming took 0 bases from V and 12 from J, leaving 20 bases between them. CDR1 is MNHEY, CDR2 SVGEGT, per germline. The CDR3 is 16 amino acids. CDR3 in DNA: TGTGCCAGCAGTTACTCGACCGTTTCGGGGGTCGGGGAACTGTTTTTT. It specifies CASSYSTVSGVGELFF.

This clonotype was seen only a few times. V usage is TRBV11-2 and J usage is TRBJ2-5; 9 nucleotides match TRBD1. The CDR3 runs 14 residues. Germline V CDR1 and CDR2: SGHAT, FQNNGV. Trimming removed 6 bases from V and 5 bases from J; junction bases left unmatched: 7. CDR3 sequence reads: CASRTTGGRETQYF. CDR3 nucleotide sequence: TGTGCCAGCAGAACTACAGGGGGCCGGGAGACCCAGTACTTC. Filled out from reference TRBV11-2 and TRBJ2-5, the complete variable domain reads EAGVAQSPRYKIIEKRQSVAFWCNPISGHATLYWYQQILGQGPKLLIQFQNNGVVDDSQLPKDRFSAERLKGVDSTLKIQPAKLEDSAVYLCASRTTGGRETQYFGPGTRLLVL.

This clonotype was counted ten times or more. This chain joins TRBV5-5 and TRBJ1-4; D might be TRBD1 (5 bases). The CDR3 totals 13 residues. V lost 4 bases to trimming and J lost 11 bases, with 15 bases between them. Germline assignment: CDR1 SGHKS and CDR2 YYEKEE (reference sequence). CDR3 amino acids: CASSLDSRQKLFF. Written as DNA, the CDR3 is TGTGCCAGCAGCCTCGACTCCAGACAGAAACTGTTTTTT.

The genes are TRBV2 and TRBJ2-1; D call uncertain. CDR3 length equals 11 residues. Trimming cost V 7 bases and J 2 bases, with 3 bases left between them. CDR1 and CDR2 (germline): SNHLY, FYNNEI. The CDR3 bases are TGTGCCAGCATCACCTACAATGAGCAGTTCTTC. Amino acid sequence: CASITYNEQFF.

This chain connects TRBV7-9 to TRBJ1-2; perhaps TRBD1 as D (5 bases). Germline CDR1 is SEHNR and CDR2 is FQNEAQ (reference sequence). V lost 4 bases and J lost 0, with 18 bases in between. This CDR3 has 17 residues. The CDR3 loop is CASSSSGAPEANYGYTF. The CDR3 coding sequence is TGTGCCAGCAGCTCGTCCGGGGCCCCCGAAGCTAACTATGGCTACACCTTC.

The gene calls are TRBV6-2 or TRBV6-3 and TRBJ2-7; 7 bases line up with TRBD2. The J segment lost 2 bases and the V segment lost 10 bases, leaving 5 bases of the junction unmatched. Germline-derived CDR1 and CDR2 are MNHEY and SVGEGT. CDR3 length: 12 amino acids. This CDR3 reads CATGAGTYEQYF. For the CDR3, the DNA is TGTGCCACCGGAGCGGGGACCTACGAGCAGTACTTC.

The rearrangement links TRBV7-6 to TRBJ2-3; 7 bases are a match to TRBD2. This CDR3 is built from 14 residues. Germline V gene data show CDR1 as SGHVS and CDR2 as FNYEAQ. Unmatched junction bases numbered 2, after V lost 1 base and J lost 4 bases. The CDR3 coding sequence is TGTGCCAGCAGCTTAGGGGGGGGTCCAGATACGCAGTATTTT. The encoded protein is CASSLGGGPDTQYF.